This T cell receptor (beta chain) was profiled in a study of T-cell reconstitution after alpha-beta-depleted transplantation in children (dated by TCRdb to the mid-2010s). With respect to the entire study: Using TCR repertoire profiling, the study quantitatively followed how T-cell immune reconstitution unfolded in children after TCRalphabeta/CD19-depleted allogeneic hematopoietic cell transplantation.

With regard to this clonotype: No antigen is known for it. Qualities for individual bases were not recorded, and no much larger clone is one base off.

To prepare the library, PCR was applied. Sequencing used an Illumina HiSeq 2500. TCR libraries were prepared with molecular barcoding, using unique molecular identifiers to normalize TCRbeta repertoire quantification. TCRdb reworked the public reads: Q25 trimming with fastp, MiXCR clone assembly, productive beta chains retained. For every CDR3 protein sequence, its rows merge into one entry that carries the most common genes and DNA. Recorded for this sample are hundreds of thousands of distinct CDR3 sequences; less than 15% of them occurred a single time. The ten largest clones take up 3.5% to 4.5% of the sample. There are 16 amino acids in the CDR3, from cysteine to phenylalanine inclusive. Left in the record is the CDR3 DNA by itself, 48 bases read in frame from the first base. V is reduced by 3 bases and J by 3 bases, leaving a spacing of 18 bases between them. Taken from the germline V gene (reference sequence), the CDR1 and CDR2 loops are LGHDT and YNNKEL.

This TCR was recovered from a human donor who donated a stem cell graft to a child with Fanconi anemia. The V gene is TRBV3-1 and the J gene is TRBJ2-7; no D segment can be confidently identified. Here the sequenced sample was PBMCs, taken from the stem cell graft. The DNA sequence follows: TGTGCCAGCAGCCATGACTCTGGGCTAGTGGTCTACGAGCAGTACTTC. Its amino acids are CASSHDSGLVVYEQYF.